One sample yielded the 10 T cell receptor beta chains listed below, sequenced in a study of CD8 T cells in Susac syndrome. An input of about 0.5 to 1 ug of RNA was subjected to reverse transcription using random hexamers. TCRdb ran MiXCR on the immunoSEQ multiplex PCR reads and lists one entry per CDR3 protein. In the table there are about 140,000 distinct CDR3 sequences, approximately 95% of which are singletons. The sample was CD4+ T cells from PBMCs. The receptors originated from a human donor with Susac syndrome.

V and J are TRBV20-1 and TRBJ1-2, with a possible D match to TRBD1 (6 bases). Trimming cost V 7 bases and J 5 bases, with 17 bases left between them. Germline V CDR1 and CDR2: DFQATT, SNEGSKA (reference sequence). The CDR3 covers 13 residues. CDR3 protein: CSVSRGPLYGYTF. The CDR3 DNA sequence: TGCAGTGTATCCAGGGGCCCCCTATATGGCTACACCTTC.

This chain links TRBV2 with TRBJ2-3, with D possibly matching TRBD1 (5 bases). Germline loops: CDR1 SNHLY, CDR2 FYNNEI. Trimming left V 4 bases short and J 6 bases short, with 11 bases between. The CDR3 consists of 13 residues. The CDR3 DNA is TGTGCCAGCAGTGCTTTGGGGCGGGATACGCAGTATTTT. As protein: CASSALGRDTQYF.

V is TRBV18 and J is TRBJ2-2; D is unresolved. The CDR3 has 14 residues. Germline loops: CDR1 KGHSH, CDR2 LQKENI. Trimming pared 2 bases from V and 1 base from J, leaving 5 bases between. The CDR3 sequence: CASSPIVNTGELFF. For the CDR3, the DNA is TGTGCCAGCTCACCAATAGTGAACACCGGGGAGCTGTTTTTT.

This chain uses TRBV20-1 with TRBJ2-7, with 10 bases lining up with TRBD2. Germline assignment: CDR1 DFQATT and CDR2 SNEGSKA (reference sequence). There are 15 residues in the CDR3. V shed 1 base and J 0 bases; nucleotides not matched to a gene: 3. The CDR3 sequence: CSARGTSGFSYEQYF. CDR3 nucleotides: TGCAGTGCTAGAGGGACTAGCGGCTTCTCCTACGAGCAGTACTTC.

This clonotype was counted a single time. J is TRBJ1-2 and V is TRBV28; TRBD1 agrees at 8 bases. In germline, CDR1 is MDHEN, CDR2 SYDVKM. The V gene end was trimmed by 8 bases and the J gene end by 0 bases; junction bases not matched to a gene: 5. The CDR3 covers 14 residues. CDR3 DNA sequence: TGTGCCAGCTACGCGGGACAGGCTAACTATGGCTACACCTTC. Translated: CASYAGQANYGYTF.

The genes are TRBV20-1 and TRBJ2-3; D is possibly TRBD1 (6 bases). Germline lookup yields CDR1 DFQATT and CDR2 SNEGSKA (reference sequence). The CDR3 loop spans 15 amino acids. V gave up 5 bases and J gave up 0 bases, with 15 bases separating them. In DNA, the CDR3 is TGCAGTGCTCGACGTTGGGGGCTTAGCACAGATACGCAGTATTTT. It yields the protein CSARRWGLSTDTQYF.

The gene calls are TRBV9 and TRBJ2-5, with 11 positions matching TRBD2. The CDR3 has 16 residues. V was pared by 0 bases and J by 5 bases, with 6 bases of the junction left unmatched. The V gene's germline CDR1 is SGDLS and CDR2 YYNGEE. CDR3 DNA: TGTGCCAGCAGCGTAGAGGCTAGCGGGAGGAAGGAGACCCAGTACTTC. This encodes CASSVEASGRKETQYF.

The V and J genes are TRBV4-3 and TRBJ2-3; 12 bases map to TRBD2. V was clipped by 3 bases and J by 1 base; unmatched bases: 8. CDR3 size: 18 residues. Germline V gene lookup returns CDR1 LGHNA and CDR2 YSLEER. The CDR3: CASSQLARTSGGTDTQYF. The CDR3 nucleotides are TGCGCCAGCAGCCAGTTAGCAAGGACTAGCGGGGGCACAGATACGCAGTATTTT.

This rearrangement joins TRBV6-1 to TRBJ2-6; D tentatively reads TRBD1 or TRBD2 (5 bases each). Germline V CDR1 and CDR2: MNHNS, SASEGT. The CDR3 has 14 amino acids. The germline V and J ends were trimmed by 8 bases and 2 bases, with 10 bases remaining between them. The CDR3 region has the DNA TGTGCCAGCTTCCGGGGCGCTGGGGCCAACGTCCTGACTTTC. Protein: CASFRGAGANVLTF.

V gene TRBV23-1 combines with J gene TRBJ1-4; D perhaps matches TRBD1 (5 bases). TRBV23-1 is an ORF, and what it does is uncertain. This CDR3 is 15 amino acids long. The ends were cut back, 8 bases at V and 7 bases at J, with 20 bases in the middle. This CDR3 is CASSPPPWGREKLFF. The CDR3 nucleotides read TGCGCCAGCTCACCCCCTCCCTGGGGACGTGAAAAACTGTTTTTT.